This T cell receptor (beta chain) emerged from a study of cytotoxic CD8 clonotypes in ibrutinib-treated CLL. Profiled with immunoSEQ multiplex PCR; TCRdb holds only in-frame clones, not every one. Of 68,000 or so clones in the sample, under 70% were seen once. To note about this clone: Its target is not known.

General study results and limits: Starting clonality was above that of age-matched healthy donors and tracked circulating CD8+ T-cell counts.

The clonotype comes from a human donor with chronic lymphocytic leukemia. The material sequenced was PBMCs, taken after 12 months of ibrutinib treatment.

The CDR3 region has the DNA TGTGCCAGCTCAAACGTGCGAGGCATGAACACTGAAGCTTTCTTT. This codes for CASSNVRGMNTEAFF. This chain links TRBV18 with TRBJ1-1, with D unresolved. Germline V gene sequence: CDR1 KGHSH, CDR2 LQKENI. This CDR3 is 15 amino acids long. V was trimmed by 5 bases and J by 0 bases, leaving 13 bases between them.